This TCR beta chain was observed in a study of control samples from healthy donors and cancer patients. CDR3 length: 19 amino acids. Germline assignment: CDR1 SGHAT and CDR2 FQNNGV. V was cut by 4 bases and J by 2 bases, with 24 bases left in between. Assay used: immunoSEQ multiplex PCR; TCRdb lists only in-frame clones, some missing. The top ten clones hold roughly 21% of a sample with thousands of clones, 75% to 95% of them seen once. This clone occurred a few times. Input material: PBMCs. The genes are TRBV11-2 and TRBJ1-3; D gene ambiguous. The clonotype was recovered from a man in his 60s with colorectal cancer. The CDR3 nucleotides are TGTGCCAGCAGCTCGATTAGACACCTAAGGTCTTCCGCTGGAAACACCATATATTTT. Encoded protein: CASSSIRHLRSSAGNTIYF.